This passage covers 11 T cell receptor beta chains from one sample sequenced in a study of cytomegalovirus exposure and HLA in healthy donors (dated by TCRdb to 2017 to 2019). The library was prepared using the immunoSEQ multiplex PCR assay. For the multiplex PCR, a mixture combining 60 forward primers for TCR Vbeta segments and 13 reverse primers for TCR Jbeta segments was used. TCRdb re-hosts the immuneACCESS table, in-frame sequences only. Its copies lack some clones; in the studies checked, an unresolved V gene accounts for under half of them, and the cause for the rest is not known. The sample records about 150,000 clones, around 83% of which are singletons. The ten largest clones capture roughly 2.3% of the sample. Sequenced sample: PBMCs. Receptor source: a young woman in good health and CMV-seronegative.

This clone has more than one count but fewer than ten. The CDR3 reads CRGTLGPEAFF. CDR3 sequence (DNA): TGCAGGGGAACGTTGGGGCCTGAAGCTTTCTTT. The chain employs TRBV20-1 and TRBJ1-1; D perhaps matches TRBD1 (5 bases). Germline CDR1 reads DFQATT; CDR2 reads SNEGSKA (reference sequence). The CDR3 consists of 11 residues.

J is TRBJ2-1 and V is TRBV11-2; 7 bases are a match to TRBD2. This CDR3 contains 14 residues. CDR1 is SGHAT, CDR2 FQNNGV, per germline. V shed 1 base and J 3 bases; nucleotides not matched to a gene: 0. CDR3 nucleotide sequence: TGTGCCAGCAGCTTAGCGGGGGGCTACAATGAGCAGTTCTTC. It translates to CASSLAGGYNEQFF.

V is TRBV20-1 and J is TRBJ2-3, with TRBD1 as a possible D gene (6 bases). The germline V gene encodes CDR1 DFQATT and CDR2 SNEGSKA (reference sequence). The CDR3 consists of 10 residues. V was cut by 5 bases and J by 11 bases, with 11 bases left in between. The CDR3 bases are TGCAGTGCTGGGGGACAAGGGCAGTATTTT. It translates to CSAGGQGQYF.

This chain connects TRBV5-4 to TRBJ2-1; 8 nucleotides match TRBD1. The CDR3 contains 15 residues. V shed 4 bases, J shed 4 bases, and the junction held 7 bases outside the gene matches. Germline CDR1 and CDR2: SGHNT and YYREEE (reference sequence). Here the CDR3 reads CASSPSWTGYNEQFF. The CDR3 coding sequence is TGTGCCAGCAGCCCAAGCTGGACAGGGTACAATGAGCAGTTCTTC.

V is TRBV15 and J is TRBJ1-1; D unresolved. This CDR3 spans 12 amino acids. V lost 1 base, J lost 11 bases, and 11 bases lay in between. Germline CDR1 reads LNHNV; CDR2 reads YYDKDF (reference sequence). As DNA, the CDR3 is TGTGCCACCAGCAGAGCCCGGGATAAGGCTTTCTTT. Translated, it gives CATSRARDKAFF.

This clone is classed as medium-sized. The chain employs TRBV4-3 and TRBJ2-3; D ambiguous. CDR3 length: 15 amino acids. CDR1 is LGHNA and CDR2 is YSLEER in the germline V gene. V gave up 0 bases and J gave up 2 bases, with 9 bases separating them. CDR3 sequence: CASSQDGLYTDTQYF. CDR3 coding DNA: TGCGCCAGCAGCCAAGATGGGCTATACACAGATACGCAGTATTTT.

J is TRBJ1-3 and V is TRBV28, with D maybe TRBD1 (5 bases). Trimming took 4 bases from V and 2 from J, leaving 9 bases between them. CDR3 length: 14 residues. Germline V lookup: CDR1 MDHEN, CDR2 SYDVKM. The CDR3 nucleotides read TGTGCCAGCAGTTCCGGGGGGGCTGGAAACACCATATATTTT. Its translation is CASSSGGAGNTIYF. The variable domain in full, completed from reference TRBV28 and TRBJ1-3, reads DVKVTQSSRYLVKRTGEKVFLECVQDMDHENMFWYRQDPGLGLRLIYFSYDVKMKEKGDIPEGYSVSREKKERFSLILESASTNQTSMYLCASSSGGAGNTIYFGEGSWLTVV.

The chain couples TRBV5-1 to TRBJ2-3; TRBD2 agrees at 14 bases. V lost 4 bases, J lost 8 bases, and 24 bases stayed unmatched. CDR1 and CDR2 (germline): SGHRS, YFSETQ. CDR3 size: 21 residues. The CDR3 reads CASSVRLAGGPRLKDLSTQYF. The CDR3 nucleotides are TGCGCCAGCAGCGTTCGACTAGCGGGGGGGCCAAGGTTAAAGGACCTTAGTACGCAGTATTTT.

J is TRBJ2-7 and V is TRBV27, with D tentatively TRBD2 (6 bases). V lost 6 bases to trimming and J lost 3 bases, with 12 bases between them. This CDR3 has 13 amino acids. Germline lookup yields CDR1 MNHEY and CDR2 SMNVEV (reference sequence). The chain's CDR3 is CASSTSKNYEQYF. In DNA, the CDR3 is TGTGCCAGCAGCACTAGCAAAAACTACGAGCAGTACTTC.

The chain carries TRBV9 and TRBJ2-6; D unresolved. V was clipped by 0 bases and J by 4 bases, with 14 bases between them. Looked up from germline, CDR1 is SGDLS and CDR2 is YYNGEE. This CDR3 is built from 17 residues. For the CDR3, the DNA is TGTGCCAGCAGCGTAGTCGGTACTTGGTTGGGGGCCAACGTCCTGACTTTC. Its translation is CASSVVGTWLGANVLTF.

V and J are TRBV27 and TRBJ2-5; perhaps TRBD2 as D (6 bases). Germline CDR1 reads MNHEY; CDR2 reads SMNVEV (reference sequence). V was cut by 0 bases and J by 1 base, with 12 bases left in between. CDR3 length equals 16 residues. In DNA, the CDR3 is TGTGCCAGCAGTTTATCATGGTTGCGGGGCCAAGAGACCCAGTACTTC. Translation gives CASSLSWLRGQETQYF.